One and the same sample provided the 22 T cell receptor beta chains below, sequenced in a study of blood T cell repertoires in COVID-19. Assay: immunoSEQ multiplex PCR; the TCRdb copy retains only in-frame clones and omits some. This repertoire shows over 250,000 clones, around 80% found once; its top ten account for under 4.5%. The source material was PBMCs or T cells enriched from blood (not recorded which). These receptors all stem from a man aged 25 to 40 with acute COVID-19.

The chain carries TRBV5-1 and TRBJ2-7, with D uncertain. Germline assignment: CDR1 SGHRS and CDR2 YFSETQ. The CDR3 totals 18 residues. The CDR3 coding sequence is TGCGCCAGCAGCTTGGCGTACGGGTTCAAGGTTCTCTCCTGCGAGCAGTACGTC. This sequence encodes CASSLAYGFKVLSCEQYV.

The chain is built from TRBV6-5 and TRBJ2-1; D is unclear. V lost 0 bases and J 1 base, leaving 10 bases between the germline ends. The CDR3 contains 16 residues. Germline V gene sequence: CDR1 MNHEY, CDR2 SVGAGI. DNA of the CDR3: TGTGCCAGCAGTTACTCTCTGCCCAGTTCCTACAATGAGCAGTTCTTC. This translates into CASSYSLPSSYNEQFF.

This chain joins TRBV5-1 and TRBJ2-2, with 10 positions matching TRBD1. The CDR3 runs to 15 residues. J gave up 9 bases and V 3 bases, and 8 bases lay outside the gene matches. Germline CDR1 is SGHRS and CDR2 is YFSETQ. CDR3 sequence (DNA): TGCGCCAGCAGCTCGCCCGGGACAGGGGAGAGGGAGCTGTTTTTT. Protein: CASSSPGTGERELFF.

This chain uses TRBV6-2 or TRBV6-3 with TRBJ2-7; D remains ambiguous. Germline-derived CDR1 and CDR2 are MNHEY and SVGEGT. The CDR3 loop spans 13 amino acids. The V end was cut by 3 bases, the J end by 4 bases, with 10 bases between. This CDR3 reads CASSYGPLYEQYV. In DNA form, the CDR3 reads TGTGCCAGCAGTTATGGCCCCTTGTACGAGCAGTACGTC.

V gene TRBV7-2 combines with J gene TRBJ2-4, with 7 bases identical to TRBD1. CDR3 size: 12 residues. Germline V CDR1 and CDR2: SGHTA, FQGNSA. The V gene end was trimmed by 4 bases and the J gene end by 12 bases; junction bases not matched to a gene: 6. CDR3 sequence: CASSSLRGSQYF. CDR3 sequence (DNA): TGTGCCAGCAGCTCCCTCAGGGGGAGTCAGTACTTC.

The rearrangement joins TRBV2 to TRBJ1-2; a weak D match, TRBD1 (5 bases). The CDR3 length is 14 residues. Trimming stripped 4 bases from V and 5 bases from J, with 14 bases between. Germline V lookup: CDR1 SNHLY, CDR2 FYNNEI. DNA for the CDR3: TGTGCCAGCAGTGTGGATAAGGGGCTGTATGGCTACACCTTC. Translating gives CASSVDKGLYGYTF.

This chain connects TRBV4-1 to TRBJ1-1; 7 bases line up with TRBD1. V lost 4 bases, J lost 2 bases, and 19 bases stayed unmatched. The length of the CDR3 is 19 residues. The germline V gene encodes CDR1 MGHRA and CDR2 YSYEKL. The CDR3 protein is CASSPRGGGSVAENTEAFF. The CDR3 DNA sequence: TGCGCCAGCAGCCCCCGAGGAGGGGGCTCCGTTGCCGAAAACACTGAAGCTTTCTTT.

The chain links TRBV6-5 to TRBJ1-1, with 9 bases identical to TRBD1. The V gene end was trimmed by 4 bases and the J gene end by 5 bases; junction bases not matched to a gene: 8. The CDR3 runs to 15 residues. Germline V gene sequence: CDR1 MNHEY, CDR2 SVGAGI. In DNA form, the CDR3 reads TGTGCCAGCAGTTCGCTCGGGACAGGGACGACTGAAGCTTTCTTT. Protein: CASSSLGTGTTEAFF.

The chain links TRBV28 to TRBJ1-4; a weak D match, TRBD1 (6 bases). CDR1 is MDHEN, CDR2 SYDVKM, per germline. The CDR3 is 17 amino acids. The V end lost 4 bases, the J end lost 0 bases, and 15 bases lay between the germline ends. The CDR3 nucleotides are TGTGCCAGCAGTTCCCCGACAGGCCTAGCAACTAATGAAAAACTGTTTTTT. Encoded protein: CASSSPTGLATNEKLFF.

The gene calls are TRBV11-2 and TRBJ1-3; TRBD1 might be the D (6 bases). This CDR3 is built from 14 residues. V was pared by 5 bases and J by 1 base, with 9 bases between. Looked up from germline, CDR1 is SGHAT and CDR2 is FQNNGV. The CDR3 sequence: CASSPGTSGNTIYF. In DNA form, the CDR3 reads TGTGCCAGCAGCCCGGGGACATCTGGAAACACCATATATTTT.

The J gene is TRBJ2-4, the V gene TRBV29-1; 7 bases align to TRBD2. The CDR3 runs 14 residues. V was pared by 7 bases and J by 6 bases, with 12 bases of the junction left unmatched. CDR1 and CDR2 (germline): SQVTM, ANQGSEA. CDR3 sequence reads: CSALTVGEGNIQYF. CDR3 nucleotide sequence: TGCAGCGCCCTCACCGTGGGGGAGGGAAACATTCAGTACTTC.

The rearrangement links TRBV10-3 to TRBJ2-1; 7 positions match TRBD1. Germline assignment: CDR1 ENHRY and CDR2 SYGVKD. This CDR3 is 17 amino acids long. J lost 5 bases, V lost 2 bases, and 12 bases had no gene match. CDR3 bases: TGTGCCATCAGTGAGACCCAACAGGGGCCAGTCGACAATGAGCAGTTCTTC. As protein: CAISETQQGPVDNEQFF.

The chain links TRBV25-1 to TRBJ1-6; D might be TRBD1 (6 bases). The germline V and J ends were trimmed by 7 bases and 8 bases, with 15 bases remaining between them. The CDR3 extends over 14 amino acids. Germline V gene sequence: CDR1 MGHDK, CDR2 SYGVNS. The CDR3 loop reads CASIPRDTDSPLHF. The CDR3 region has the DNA TGTGCCAGCATCCCCCGGGACACAGATTCACCCCTCCACTTT.

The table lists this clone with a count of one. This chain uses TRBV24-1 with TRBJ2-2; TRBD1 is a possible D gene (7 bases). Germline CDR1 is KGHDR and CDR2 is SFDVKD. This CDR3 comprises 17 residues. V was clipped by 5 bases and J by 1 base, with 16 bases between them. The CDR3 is CATSALGGTENTGELFF. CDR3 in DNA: TGTGCCACCAGTGCCTTGGGCGGGACAGAGAACACCGGGGAGCTGTTTTTT.

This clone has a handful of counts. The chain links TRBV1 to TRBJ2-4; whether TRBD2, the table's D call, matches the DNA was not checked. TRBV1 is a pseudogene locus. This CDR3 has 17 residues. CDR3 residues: CTSSQDGSHRAKNIQYF. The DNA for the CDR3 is TGCACCAGCAGCCAAGATGGGAGCCATAGAGCCAAAAACATTCAGTACTTC.

The DNA of the CDR3 is TGCGCCAGCAGCGCAACAGGGGAAGGGAGTAGCGGTAAAGAGACCCAGTACTTC. Its protein product is CASSATGEGSSGKETQYF. The chain joins TRBV10-1 to TRBJ2-5; perhaps TRBD1 as D (7 bases). The CDR3 is 18 residues long. Per germline, CDR1 WNHNN and CDR2 SYGVQD (reference sequence). V shed 6 bases and J shed 3 bases, with 26 bases lying between them.

CDR3 coding DNA: TGTGCCAGCAGTGAATTGAGGATGCAGGGGAGTTTGGGCTACACCTTC. Translated, it gives CASSELRMQGSLGYTF. This sequence joins TRBV2 and TRBJ1-2; tentatively, D is TRBD1 (6 bases). CDR1 is SNHLY, CDR2 FYNNEI, per germline. CDR3 length: 16 residues. V lost 2 bases to trimming and J lost 8 bases, with 21 bases between them. The full variable domain, rest sourced from reference TRBV2 and TRBJ1-2, is EPEVTQTPSHQVTQMGQEVILRCVPISNHLYFYWYRQILGQKVEFLVSFYNNEISEKSEIFDDQFSVERPDGSNFTLKIRSTKLEDSAMYFCASSELRMQGSLGYTFGSGTRLTVV.

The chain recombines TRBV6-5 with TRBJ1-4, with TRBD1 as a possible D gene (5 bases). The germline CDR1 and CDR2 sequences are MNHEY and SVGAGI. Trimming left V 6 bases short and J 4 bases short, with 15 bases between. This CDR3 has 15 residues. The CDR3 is CASRMAGRNNEKLFF. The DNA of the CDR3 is TGTGCCAGCAGAATGGCGGGACGGAATAATGAAAAACTGTTTTTT.

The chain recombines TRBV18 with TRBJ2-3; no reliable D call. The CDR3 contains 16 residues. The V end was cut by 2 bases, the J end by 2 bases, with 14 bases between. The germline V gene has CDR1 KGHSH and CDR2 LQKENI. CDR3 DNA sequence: TGTGCCAGCTCACCATTGCTGGCACAGTCCACAGATACGCAGTATTTT. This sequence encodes CASSPLLAQSTDTQYF.

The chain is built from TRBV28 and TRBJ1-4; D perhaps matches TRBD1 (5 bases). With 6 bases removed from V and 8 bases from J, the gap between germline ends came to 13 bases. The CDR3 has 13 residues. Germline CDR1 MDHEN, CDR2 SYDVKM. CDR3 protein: CASSYPGGEKLFF. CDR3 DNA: TGTGCCAGCAGCTACCCGGGGGGGGAAAAACTGTTTTTT.

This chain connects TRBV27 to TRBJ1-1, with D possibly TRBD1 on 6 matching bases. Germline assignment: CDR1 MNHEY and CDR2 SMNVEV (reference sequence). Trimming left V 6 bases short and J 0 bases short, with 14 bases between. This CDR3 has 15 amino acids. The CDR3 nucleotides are TGTGCCAGCAGAGGGGCAGGGGCTGTGAACACTGAAGCTTTCTTT. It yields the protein CASRGAGAVNTEAFF.

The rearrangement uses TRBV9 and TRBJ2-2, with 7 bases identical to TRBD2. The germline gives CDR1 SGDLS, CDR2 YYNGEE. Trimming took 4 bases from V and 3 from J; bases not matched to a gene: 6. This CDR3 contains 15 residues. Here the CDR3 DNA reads TGTGCCAGCAGCTCCGGGACTATTGACACCGGGGAGCTGTTTTTT. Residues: CASSSGTIDTGELFF.